The clone carrying this TCR beta chain was found once. This sample was included in a study of CD8 T cells in Susac syndrome. RNA amounts of roughly 0.5 to 1 ug underwent reverse transcription with random hexamers. TCRdb reanalysed the immunoSEQ multiplex PCR reads using MiXCR and keeps one entry per CDR3 protein. Here the sample spans approximately 150,000 distinct CDR3 sequences, 93% being singletons. Material: CD4+ T cells from PBMCs. The sequence was collected from a human donor with multiple sclerosis.

This CDR3 is CASSLGGPEETQYF. The CDR3 region has the DNA TGCGCCAGCAGCTTGGGCGGCCCGGAAGAGACCCAGTACTTC. The chain links TRBV5-1 to TRBJ2-5; D remains ambiguous. The ends were cut back, 0 bases at V and 3 bases at J, with 9 bases in the middle. The CDR3 spans 14 residues. CDR1 is SGHRS and CDR2 is YFSETQ in the germline V gene.